The clone carrying this TCR beta chain was recorded a few times. Its antigen is unidentified. This specimen belongs to a study of T-cell memory formation after mild COVID-19. Whole-study findings and limits: CD4+ bias marked clones expanding day 15 to 37, unlike balanced contracting clones.

Trimming at V came to 3 bases and at J to 3 bases, leaving 6 bases not matched to a gene. Germline CDR1 ENHRY, CDR2 SYGVKD. The CDR3 consists of 16 residues. TCRdb itself ran the 5' RACE reads through MiXCR, one entry per CDR3 protein. The sample holds more than 120,000 distinct CDR3 sequences, about a fifth seen once. The sequenced sample consisted of PBMCs or a T cell subset sorted from them (not recorded which). The TCR sequence derives from an adult woman who had mild COVID-19 (a few samples of this study predate the infection). Cell type and time point are not known. The chain combines TRBV10-3 with TRBJ2-2, with 8 nucleotides matching TRBD1. CDR3 residues: CAISDPGGLDTGELFF. CDR3 sequence (DNA): TGTGCCATCAGTGACCCAGGGGGCTTGGACACCGGGGAGCTGTTTTTT.